This TCR beta chain was obtained from a study of OX40 agonist ivuxolimab in advanced cancers. Study background: Every patient in dose escalation had hepatocellular carcinoma, melanoma, renal cell or head and neck cancer.

About this clone itself: Its antigen remains unidentified.

Here immunoSEQ multiplex PCR was the method, and the copy in TCRdb shows in-frame clones only, minus some. The data contain 34,000 or so clones, approximately 80% of them singletons. Germline V CDR1 and CDR2: MNHEY, SMNVEV (reference sequence). The CDR3 has 16 amino acids. With V trimmed by 3 bases and J by 2 bases, 7 bases remained unmatched. People who had autoimmune disease history or systemic immunosuppression were excluded. Study-wide points: Expanded peripheral T cell antigen specificity was not determined. More expanded clones were seen, on average, in CD8+ T cells than in CD4+.

This TCR was sampled from an adult with an advanced solid tumor such as melanoma, head and neck, liver or kidney cancer. This specimen consisted of CD4+ or CD8+ T cells sorted from blood, obtained in a trial of the OX40 agonist ivuxolimab. The V call is TRBV27, the J call TRBJ2-5, with 9 bases lining up with TRBD1. CDR3 sequence reads: CASSLTGGILQETQYF. CDR3 coding DNA: TGTGCCAGCAGTTTGACAGGGGGAATACTACAAGAGACCCAGTACTTC.